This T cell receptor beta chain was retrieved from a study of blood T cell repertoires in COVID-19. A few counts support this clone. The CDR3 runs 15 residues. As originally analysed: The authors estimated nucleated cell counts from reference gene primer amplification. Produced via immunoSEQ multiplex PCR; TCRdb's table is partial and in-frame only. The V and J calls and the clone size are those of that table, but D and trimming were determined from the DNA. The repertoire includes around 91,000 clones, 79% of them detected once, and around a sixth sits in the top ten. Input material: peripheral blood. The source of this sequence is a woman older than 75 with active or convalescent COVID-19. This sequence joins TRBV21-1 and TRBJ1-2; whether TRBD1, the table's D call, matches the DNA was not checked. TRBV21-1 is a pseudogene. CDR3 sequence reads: CASSKWTADSYGYTF. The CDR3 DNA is TGTGCCAGCAGCAAATGGACAGCCGATAGCTATGGCTACACCTTC.